This TCR beta chain stems from a study of vaccination and CD4 T cells after COVID-19. Study-wide context: The stimulus for the cells was overlapping spike peptides derived from SARS-CoV-2, HCoV-NL63, HCoV-OC43 and HCoV-229E.

Overall study results and limits: Post-vaccination reactive clonotypes (median approximately 36) did not differ significantly from post-infection (approximately 20).

The study sequenced cultured CD4+ T cell DNA using the Oncomine TCR Beta short-read assay. In TCRdb, the PCR reads were re-called with MiXCR into one record per CDR3 protein. Among under 5,000 distinct CDR3 sequences, roughly a fifth were seen once, and the ten largest hold roughly 23%. Specified treatment: roughly ten-day PBMC culture with coronavirus spike peptide pools or control peptides (ViraFEST assay). ViraFEST enlarged antigen-specific T cell populations with peptide pools and afterwards sequenced TCRs. Cultures used two million PBMCs per well, approximately 9.8 IU/ml IL-2 and 8 to 10 ug/ml peptides. V lost 5 bases, J lost 8 bases, and 21 bases lay in between. The CDR3 loop spans 16 amino acids. Germline V gene sequence: CDR1 MRHNA, CDR2 SNTAGT. Of note for this clonotype: Its antigen is undetermined.

The rearrangement links TRBV6-4 to TRBJ1-4; TRBD1 might be the D (5 bases). The sample was CD4+ T cells from blood, cultured in vitro. The clonotype was recovered from a human donor who had recovered from COVID-19. The CDR3: CASSPTAGLPMEKLFF. In DNA form, the CDR3 reads TGTGCCAGCAGTCCAACCGCGGGACTCCCGATGGAAAAACTGTTTTTT.